Each of the 18 T cell receptor beta chains below was sequenced from the same sample in a study of blood T cell repertoires in COVID-19 (dated by TCRdb to the early 2020s). The protocol used for the library was the immunoSEQ multiplex PCR assay. This is the immuneACCESS table as TCRdb keeps it, with only in-frame sequences that have V and J called. A part of the clones is gone; compared with another copy, unresolved V genes explain less than half, and the rest is unexplained. Across this sample there are 70,000 or so clones, with around four fifths seen only once. The top ten clonotypes cover more than 13% of the sample. Source material: peripheral blood. These receptors all come from a man aged 55 to 69 with COVID-19, enrolled during active disease.

The rearrangement links TRBV18 to TRBJ1-1; TRBD1 might be the D (6 bases). There are 13 residues in the CDR3. The germline gives CDR1 KGHSH, CDR2 LQKENI. V gave up 4 bases and J gave up 3 bases, with 9 bases separating them. Written as DNA, the CDR3 is TGTGCCAGCTCACGTGCAGGGGACACTGAAGCTTTCTTT. Its translation is CASSRAGDTEAFF.

This chain uses TRBV24-1 with TRBJ2-3, with 7 bases identical to TRBD2. In germline, CDR1 is KGHDR, CDR2 SFDVKD. V was pared by 3 bases and J by 2 bases, with 7 bases of the junction left unmatched. This CDR3 is 16 amino acids long. DNA for the CDR3: TGTGCCACCAGTGATCCCAGAGCGGGATACACAGATACGCAGTATTTT. This encodes CATSDPRAGYTDTQYF.

The chain is built from TRBV7-3 and TRBJ2-1; 9 nucleotides line up with TRBD1. Per germline, CDR1 SGHTA and CDR2 FQGTGA. Trimming at V came to 4 bases and at J to 5 bases, leaving 9 bases not matched to a gene. This CDR3 spans 16 amino acids. The CDR3 protein is CASSSPRQGVHNEQFF. The CDR3 bases are TGTGCCAGCAGCTCCCCCCGACAGGGGGTACACAATGAGCAGTTCTTC.

The V and J genes are TRBV11-2 and TRBJ1-6, with D possibly TRBD1 on 5 matching bases. CDR3 size: 14 residues. V shed 5 bases and J shed 7 bases, with 12 bases lying between them. Germline values: CDR1 SGHAT, CDR2 FQNNGV. For the CDR3, the DNA is TGTGCCAGCAGCCTAGGGGCAGACAATTCACCCCTCCACTTT. Its translation: CASSLGADNSPLHF.

The chain has TRBV6-2 or TRBV6-3 and TRBJ2-1; 9 nucleotides line up with TRBD2. Germline trimming cut 4 bases from V and 4 bases from J; bases unmatched to any gene: 2. The CDR3 extends over 14 amino acids. Germline CDR1 reads MNHEY; CDR2 reads SVGEGT. CDR3 sequence reads: CASSFSGRYNEQFF. The CDR3 coding sequence is TGTGCCAGCAGTTTTAGCGGGAGATACAATGAGCAGTTCTTC.

The gene calls are TRBV5-1 and TRBJ2-2; 12 bases map to TRBD2. CDR3 length: 17 amino acids. From germline, CDR1 is SGHRS and CDR2 YFSETQ. The ends lost 5 bases at V and 4 bases at J; junction bases unmatched: 9. The CDR3 reads CASRSLAGGPVTGELFF. The CDR3, as DNA: TGCGCCAGCAGATCCCTAGCGGGAGGGCCGGTCACCGGGGAGCTGTTTTTT.

The J gene is TRBJ1-4, the V gene TRBV5-1; D gene unclear. V was clipped by 0 bases and J by 5 bases, with 5 bases between them. There are 13 residues in the CDR3. Germline V gene data show CDR1 as SGHRS and CDR2 as YFSETQ. CDR3 residues: CASSLGRNEKLFF. The CDR3 nucleotides are TGCGCCAGCAGCTTGGGCAGGAATGAAAAACTGTTTTTT. The entire variable domain, with the rest obtained from reference TRBV5-1 and TRBJ1-4, is as follows: KAGVTQTPRYLIKTRGQQVTLSCSPISGHRSVSWYQQTPGQGLQFLFEYFSETQRNKGNFPGRFSGRQFSNSRSEMNVSTLELGDSALYLCASSLGRNEKLFFGSGTQLSVL.

This clone is a singleton in its sample. CDR3 in amino acids: CASKRGGVSYNEQFF. CDR3 in DNA: TGTGCCAGCAAGCGCGGAGGGGTCTCCTACAATGAGCAGTTCTTC. This chain links TRBV6-6 with TRBJ2-1; D is possibly TRBD2 (6 bases). V was clipped by 7 bases and J by 0 bases, with 13 bases between them. This CDR3 comprises 15 residues. In germline, CDR1 is MNHNY, CDR2 SVGAGI (reference sequence).

This chain uses TRBV5-4 with TRBJ2-1, with D tentatively TRBD1 (5 bases). V was cut by 3 bases and J by 5 bases, with 15 bases left in between. Germline CDR1 and CDR2: SGHNT and YYREEE (reference sequence). This CDR3 region has 15 residues. The CDR3 spells CASSSVGHVNNEQFF. The CDR3 bases are TGTGCCAGCAGCTCCGTAGGACACGTAAACAATGAGCAGTTCTTC.

The chain uses TRBV28 and TRBJ2-1; possible D gene TRBD1, 6 bases. This CDR3 comprises 13 residues. Germline CDR1 MDHEN, CDR2 SYDVKM. V lost 6 bases and J 2 bases, leaving 8 bases between the germline ends. CDR3 residues: CASRDRTYNEQFF. The CDR3 DNA follows: TGTGCCAGCAGAGACAGGACCTACAATGAGCAGTTCTTC.

DNA for the CDR3: TGTGCCAGTTCTGACAGGGAAAATCAGCCCCAGCATTTT. Translated, it gives CASSDRENQPQHF. This chain links TRBV19 with TRBJ1-5, with 7 bases aligning to TRBD1. The CDR3 sequence is 13 residues long. Germline CDR1 and CDR2: LNHDA and SQIVND (reference sequence). The junction had 5 bases not matched to a gene; V was cut back by 8 bases and J by 4 bases.

The V call is TRBV6-5, the J call TRBJ2-7; 8 bases match TRBD2. Germline assignment: CDR1 MNHEY and CDR2 SVGAGI. V lost 8 bases to trimming and J lost 4 bases; unmatched junction nucleotides: 1. The CDR3 has 11 amino acids. CDR3 residues: CASASGYEQYF. CDR3 DNA: TGTGCCAGCGCTAGCGGGTACGAGCAGTACTTC.

The J gene is TRBJ1-2, the V gene TRBV28; D is uncertain. This CDR3 is 11 amino acids long. Trimming took off 6 bases at V and 4 bases at J, with 6 bases between the two ends. CDR1 and CDR2 (germline): MDHEN, SYDVKM. The CDR3 region has the DNA TGTGCCAGCAGCCGGGGCTATGGCTACACCTTC. It codes for CASSRGYGYTF.

This chain joins TRBV7-2 and TRBJ1-3; D unresolved. The CDR3 is made up of 13 amino acids. Trimming pared 0 bases from V and 11 bases from J, leaving 11 bases between. Looked up from germline, CDR1 is SGHTA and CDR2 is FQGNSA. The CDR3 spells CASSLAPGKSIYF. CDR3 bases: TGTGCCAGCAGCTTAGCCCCCGGGAAGTCCATATATTTT.

CDR3 in DNA: TGCAGCGCCGGACAGGGCCTTGGAAACACCATATATTTT. Translating gives CSAGQGLGNTIYF. The V gene is TRBV29-1, the J gene TRBJ1-3; 8 nucleotides agree with TRBD1. Germline loops: CDR1 SQVTM, CDR2 ANQGSEA. J gave up 3 bases and V 7 bases, and 5 bases lay outside the gene matches. The CDR3 is made up of 13 amino acids.

The chain is built from TRBV5-1 and TRBJ2-5; weak D call: TRBD2 (6 bases). V was pared by 4 bases and J by 1 base, with 14 bases between. The CDR3 extends over 15 amino acids. Germline V CDR1 and CDR2: SGHRS, YFSETQ. The CDR3 is CASSPLRGVQETQYF. The CDR3 DNA is TGCGCCAGCAGCCCCCTGCGGGGCGTCCAAGAGACCCAGTACTTC.

The chain is built from TRBV6-6 and TRBJ2-1, with D unresolved. In germline, CDR1 is MNHNY, CDR2 SVGAGI (reference sequence). Deletions cut 0 bases from V and 10 bases from J, with 10 bases between. This CDR3 is built from 13 residues. CDR3: CASSYSSEKEQFF. Here the CDR3 DNA reads TGTGCCAGCAGTTACTCGTCCGAGAAGGAGCAGTTCTTC.

V is TRBV24-1 and J is TRBJ2-7; D possibly corresponds to TRBD1 (5 bases). V shed 5 bases and J shed 5 bases, with 12 bases lying between them. Germline loops: CDR1 KGHDR, CDR2 SFDVKD. The CDR3 runs 13 residues. The CDR3: CATSAAGNHEQYF. The CDR3 DNA reads as TGTGCCACCAGTGCAGCAGGGAACCACGAGCAGTACTTC.